The rows below give T cell receptor beta chains drawn from one sample of a study of T cells in Graves' hyperthyroidism and ophthalmopathy. TCRdb itself ran the multiplex PCR reads through MiXCR, one entry per CDR3 protein. The sample consists of around 540,000 distinct CDR3 sequences, approximately 16% of them appearing once. Input material: blood. These receptors all come from a woman in her 30s with Graves' ophthalmopathy. The CDR3 runs from the conserved cysteine through the conserved F or W. The D gene is left open where the match is weak. Clone size is given for some rows only: seen once, a few or many times, or a class if the clone is expanded.

v_call	clone_size	d_call	j_call	cdr3_nt	cdr3_aa
TRBV20-1	many	TRBD2	TRBJ2-5	TGCAGTGCTATACTAGCGGGGGGGGCTCAAGAGACCCAGTACTTC	CSAILAGGAQETQYF
TRBV29-1	few	-	TRBJ2-7	TGCAGCGCTGGGCTGGGGGGGCAGTACTTC	CSAGLGGQYF
TRBV7-8	-	-	TRBJ2-2	TGTGCCAGCAGCTTAGGGGTTTACGGGGAGCTGTTTTTT	CASSLGVYGELFF
TRBV9	-	TRBD2	TRBJ2-1	TGTGCCAGCAGCGTAGACGCCGGGACTAGGCACCACAATGAGCAGTTCTTC	CASSVDAGTRHHNEQFF
TRBV27	-	-	TRBJ1-4	TGTGCCAGCAGTTTAAAGGGGCCGTGGGCAACTAATGAAAAACTGTTTTTT	CASSLKGPWATNEKLFF
TRBV10-1	-	-	TRBJ1-5	TGCGCCAGCAGTGTCGGGAGGGACCAGCCCCAGCATTTT	CASSVGRDQPQHF
TRBV15	many	-	TRBJ1-3	TGTGCCACCAGCAGAGACGCCATACTCTCTGGAAACACCATATATTTT	CATSRDAILSGNTIYF
TRBV30	many	-	TRBJ2-7	TGTGCCTGGAGTTGGAACAGGGTGGAAGAGCAGTACTTC	CAWSWNRVEEQYF
TRBV3-1	many	-	TRBJ2-7	TGTGCCAGCAGCACACTAGGACAGTACGAGCAGTACTTC	CASSTLGQYEQYF
TRBV7-3	-	-	TRBJ2-7	TGTGCCAGCAGCTTAGCTCCGGGACCGGTTAACGAGCAGTACTTC	CASSLAPGPVNEQYF
TRBV20-1	many	-	TRBJ2-3	TGCAGTGCTCACGAAGGGCAGATCACAGATACGCAGTATTTT	CSAHEGQITDTQYF
TRBV2	many	TRBD1	TRBJ1-2	TGTGCCAGCAGTCCTCGACAGGGGGTTGGCTACACCTTC	CASSPRQGVGYTF
TRBV13	few	-	TRBJ1-2	TGTGCCAGCTCTGACAGCCGAGGATATGGCTACACCTTC	CASSDSRGYGYTF
TRBV4-3	-	-	TRBJ1-1	TGCGCCAGCAGCCAAGATTGGGTGGGAGGGAAGAACACTGAAGCTTTCTTT	CASSQDWVGGKNTEAFF
TRBV4-2	-	-	TRBJ1-5	TGTGCCAGCAGCCAAGGAGGTGGATTCAATCAGCCCCAGCATTTT	CASSQGGGFNQPQHF
TRBV7-3	few	TRBD1	TRBJ2-1	TGTGCCAGCAGCTTAGGACAGGGTCGGTTCTTC	CASSLGQGRFF
TRBV18	few	TRBD2	TRBJ2-3	TGTGCCAGCTCACCACCACAGGGACTAGGGAGCACAGATACGCAGTATTTT	CASSPPQGLGSTDTQYF
TRBV28	many	-	TRBJ2-1	TGTGCCAGCCATTGGGGGCAGGTGGGGAATGAGCAGTTCTTC	CASHWGQVGNEQFF
TRBV2	many	TRBD2	TRBJ2-2	TGTGCCAGCCGAGGACTAGCGGGAGGAACCGGGGAGCTGTTTTTT	CASRGLAGGTGELFF
TRBV28	many	TRBD1	TRBJ1-5	TGTGCCAGCAACGACAGGGTATTTGGCAATCAGCCCCAGCATTTT	CASNDRVFGNQPQHF
TRBV7-2	few	-	TRBJ1-1	TGTGCCAGCAGCTTATTAGTAGACACTGAAGCTTTCTTT	CASSLLVDTEAFF
TRBV6-1	few	TRBD1	TRBJ1-6	TGTGCCAGCAGTCCAGGGACGGGGACAGGGGATTCACCCCTCCACTTT	CASSPGTGTGDSPLHF
TRBV6-1	-	-	TRBJ1-5	TGTGCCAGCAGCCCCAGGGGAGCGGGTGGCAGCAATCAGCCCCAGCATTTT	CASSPRGAGGSNQPQHF
TRBV12-3/TRBV12-4	many	-	TRBJ2-2	TGTGCCAGCAGTTTAACCAGTGCGAACACCGGGGAGCTGTTTTTT	CASSLTSANTGELFF
TRBV3-1	many	-	TRBJ2-3	TGTGCCAGCAGCCTCGTCGGATTTGTTACAGATACGCAGTATTTT	CASSLVGFVTDTQYF
TRBV9	-	TRBD1	TRBJ1-4	TGTGCCAGCAGCGTAGACCGCGGAACAGGGGACCATGAAAAACTGTTTTTT	CASSVDRGTGDHEKLFF
TRBV9	few	TRBD2	TRBJ2-1	TGTGCCAGCAGCCCGAGCGGGAGCTCCAATGAGCAGTTCTTC	CASSPSGSSNEQFF
TRBV6-5	-	-	TRBJ2-7	TGTGCCAGCAGTTACTCCCACCGGGCCAGGGGTCCCGAGCAGTACTTC	CASSYSHRARGPEQYF
TRBV5-1	-	-	TRBJ2-2	TGCGCCAGCAGCTTGGATCCATGGGTGGGGCGGGAGCTGTTTTTT	CASSLDPWVGRELFF
TRBV6-1	-	-	TRBJ2-1	TGTGCCAGCAGTTCTATGAGACTATACAATGAGCAGTTCTTC	CASSSMRLYNEQFF
TRBV19	few	-	TRBJ2-7	TGTGCCAGTAGTCGCGGAGCAGGCGAGGGCTCCTACGAGCAGTACTTC	CASSRGAGEGSYEQYF
TRBV5-5	many	-	TRBJ1-5	TGTGCCAGCAGCCACAGGGAGGAGTTGCAGCCCCAGCATTTT	CASSHREELQPQHF
TRBV5-6	few	TRBD1	TRBJ2-3	TGTGCCAGCACCCAAAGCGACAGGGTCGATACGCAGTATTTT	CASTQSDRVDTQYF
TRBV24-1	few	-	TRBJ2-7	TGTGCCACCAGTGAGAATTCCTACGAGCAGTACTTC	CATSENSYEQYF
TRBV25-1	-	-	TRBJ2-2	TGTGCCAGCAGTGATCAGGCAGGGGGGACCGGGGAGCTGTTTTTT	CASSDQAGGTGELFF
TRBV5-1	many	-	TRBJ2-2	TGCGCCAGCAGCGAATCTGCGAGGGCCTTCGCCGGGGAGCTGTTTTTT	CASSESARAFAGELFF
TRBV30	many	TRBD1	TRBJ1-1	TGTGCCTGGAGTCAGGGGGCTGAAGCTTTCTTT	CAWSQGAEAFF
TRBV2	many	-	TRBJ2-1	TGTGCCAGCAGTGAAGCGGGAAATGAGCAGTTCTTC	CASSEAGNEQFF
TRBV14	-	-	TRBJ2-6	TGTGCCAGCAGCCAAGAACAGGGACCCCCGGGGGCCAACGTCCTGACTTTC	CASSQEQGPPGANVLTF
TRBV7-9	many	TRBD2	TRBJ2-5	TGTGCCACCCGACCTCACGAACTAGCGGGACAAGAGACCCAGTACTTC	CATRPHELAGQETQYF
TRBV7-2	few	TRBD1	TRBJ2-7	TGTGCCAGCAGCCTAACGGGACAGAGTGAGCAGTACTTC	CASSLTGQSEQYF
TRBV7-9	many	TRBD1	TRBJ1-5	TGTGCCAGCAGCTGGGACAGGGGGGACAATCAGCCCCAGCATTTT	CASSWDRGDNQPQHF
TRBV18	-	-	TRBJ1-5	TGTGCCAGCTCACCAAAACGAGAACCGGACCCCTATAGCAATCAGCCCCAGCATTTT	CASSPKREPDPYSNQPQHF
TRBV28	-	-	TRBJ2-6	TGTGCCAGCAGTTTATTTGGGCTAGGCCATCTCAGAAAGGCCAACGTCCTGACTTTC	CASSLFGLGHLRKANVLTF
TRBV4-3	-	-	TRBJ2-7	TGCGCCAGCAGCCAAACAACCGGGACCCGCTACGAACAGTACTTC	CASSQTTGTRYEQYF
TRBV27	few	-	TRBJ2-6	TGTGCCAGCAGAGCCCAAGCATCTGGGGCCAACGTCCTGACTTTC	CASRAQASGANVLTF
TRBV12-3/TRBV12-4	many	TRBD1	TRBJ1-2	TGTGCCAGCAGCTATTCTGGACAGGAATTTAACTATGGCTACACCTTC	CASSYSGQEFNYGYTF
TRBV7-2	-	TRBD1	TRBJ1-1	TGTGCCAGCAGGCCTGAGACAGGGGGCGCGTACACTGAAGCTTTCTTT	CASRPETGGAYTEAFF
TRBV11-2	many	-	TRBJ1-1	TGTGCCAGCAGCCCCTCGGGAGGCATGAACACTGAAGCTTTCTTT	CASSPSGGMNTEAFF
TRBV6-6	many	TRBD2	TRBJ2-1	TGTGCCAGCAGTTACTCCTCGACTAGCCGCCAGCCGGGGGGGAATGAGCAGTTCTTC	CASSYSSTSRQPGGNEQFF
TRBV6-2/TRBV6-3	few	-	TRBJ1-5	TGTGCCAGCAGAAGGAGGTCAGAACCAGCCCAGCATTTT	CASRRRSEPAQHF
TRBV6-5	-	-	TRBJ1-4	TGTGCCAGCAGTTACGCCCCAGCTGGGGAAAAACTGTTTTTT	CASSYAPAGEKLFF
TRBV20-1	-	TRBD2	TRBJ2-5	TGCAGTGCTAGAGATCCCCAGGTTAGCGGGAGGCTGGAGACCCAGTACTTC	CSARDPQVSGRLETQYF
TRBV12-3/TRBV12-4	many	-	TRBJ2-1	TGTGCCAGCATGGGAAGCTCCTACAATGAGCAGTTCTTC	CASMGSSYNEQFF
TRBV20-1	few	TRBD1	TRBJ2-5	TGCAGTGCTACTAGCACAGGGGGCAGGGCGGGAGAGACCCAGTACTTC	CSATSTGGRAGETQYF
TRBV11-2	-	TRBD2	TRBJ2-3	TGTGCCAGCAGCTTAGTTACTAGCGGGAGTTCTAATGGCGCAGATACGCAGTATTTT	CASSLVTSGSSNGADTQYF
TRBV10-1	-	-	TRBJ1-1	TGCGCCAGCAGTGCGGCACGAGGAGGGAACACTGAAGCTTTCTTT	CASSAARGGNTEAFF
TRBV7-2	many	-	TRBJ2-1	TGTGCCAGCAGCTTTGGGGGGCTCGGCAATGAGCAGTTCTTC	CASSFGGLGNEQFF
TRBV4-3	-	TRBD2	TRBJ2-7	TGCGCCAGCAGCCCTCAAGCGGGAGGCCACGAGCAGTACTTC	CASSPQAGGHEQYF